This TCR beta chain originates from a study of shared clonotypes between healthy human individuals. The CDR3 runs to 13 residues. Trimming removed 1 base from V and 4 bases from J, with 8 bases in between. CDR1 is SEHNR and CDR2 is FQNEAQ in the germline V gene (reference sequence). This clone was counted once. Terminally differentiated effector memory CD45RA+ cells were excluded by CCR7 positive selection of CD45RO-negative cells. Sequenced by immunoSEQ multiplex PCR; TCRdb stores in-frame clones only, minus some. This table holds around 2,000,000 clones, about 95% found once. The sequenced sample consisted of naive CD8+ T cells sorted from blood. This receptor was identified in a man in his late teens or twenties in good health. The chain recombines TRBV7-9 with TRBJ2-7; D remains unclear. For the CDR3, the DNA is TGTGCCAGCAGCTTAGGGGTAGATTACGAGCAGTACTTC. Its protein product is CASSLGVDYEQYF. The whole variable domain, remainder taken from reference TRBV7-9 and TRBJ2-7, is DTGVSQNPRHKITKRGQNVTFRCDPISEHNRLYWYRQTLGQGPEFLTYFQNEAQLEKSRLLSDRFSAERPKGSFSTLEIQRTEQGDSAMYLCASSLGVDYEQYFGPGTRLTVT.